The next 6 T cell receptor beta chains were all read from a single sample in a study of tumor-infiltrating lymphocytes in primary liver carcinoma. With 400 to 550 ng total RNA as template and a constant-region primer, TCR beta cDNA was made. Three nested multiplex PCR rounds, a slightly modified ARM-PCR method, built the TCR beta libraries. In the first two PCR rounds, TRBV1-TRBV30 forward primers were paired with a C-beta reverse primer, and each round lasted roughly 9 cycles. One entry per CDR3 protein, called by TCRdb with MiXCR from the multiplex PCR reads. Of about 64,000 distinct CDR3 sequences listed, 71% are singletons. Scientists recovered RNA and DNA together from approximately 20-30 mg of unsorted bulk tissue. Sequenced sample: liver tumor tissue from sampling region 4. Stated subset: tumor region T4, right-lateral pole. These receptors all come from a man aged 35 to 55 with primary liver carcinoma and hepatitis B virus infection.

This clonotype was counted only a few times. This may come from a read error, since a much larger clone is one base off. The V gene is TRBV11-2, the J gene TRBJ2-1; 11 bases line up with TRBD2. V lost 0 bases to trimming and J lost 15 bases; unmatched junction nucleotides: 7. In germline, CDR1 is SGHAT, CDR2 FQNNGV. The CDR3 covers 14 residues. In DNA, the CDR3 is TGTGCCAGCAGCTTAGATGCTAGCGGGAGGTCTCTGTTCTTC. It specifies CASSLDASGRSLFF.

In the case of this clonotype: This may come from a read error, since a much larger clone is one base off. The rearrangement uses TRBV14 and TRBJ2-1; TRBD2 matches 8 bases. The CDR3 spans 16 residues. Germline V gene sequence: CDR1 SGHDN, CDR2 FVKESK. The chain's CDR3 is CVSSAVAGWLNNEQFF. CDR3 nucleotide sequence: TGTGTCAGCAGTGCCGTAGCGGGATGGTTAAACAATGAGCAATTCTTC.

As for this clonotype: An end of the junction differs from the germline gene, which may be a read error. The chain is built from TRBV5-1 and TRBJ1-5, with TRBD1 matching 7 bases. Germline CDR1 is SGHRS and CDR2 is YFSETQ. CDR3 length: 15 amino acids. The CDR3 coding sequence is TGCGCCAGTAGCTTGGGGGGACAGTCAAAGCAGCCCCAGCATTTT. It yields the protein CASSLGGQSKQPQHF.

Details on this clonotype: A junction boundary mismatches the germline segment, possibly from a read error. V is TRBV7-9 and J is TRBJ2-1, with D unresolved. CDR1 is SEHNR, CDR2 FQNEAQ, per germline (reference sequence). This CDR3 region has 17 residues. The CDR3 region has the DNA TGTGCCAGCAGCATACCATATCAGGTGCCTAAAACAAATGAGCGGTTCTTC. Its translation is CASSIPYQVPKTNERFF.

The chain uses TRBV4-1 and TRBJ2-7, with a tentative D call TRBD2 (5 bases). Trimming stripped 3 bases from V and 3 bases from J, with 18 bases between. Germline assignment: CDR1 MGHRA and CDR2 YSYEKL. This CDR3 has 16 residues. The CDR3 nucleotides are TGCGCCAGCAGCCACACCATAACGGGAACCGTCTACGAGCAGTACTTC. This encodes CASSHTITGTVYEQYF.

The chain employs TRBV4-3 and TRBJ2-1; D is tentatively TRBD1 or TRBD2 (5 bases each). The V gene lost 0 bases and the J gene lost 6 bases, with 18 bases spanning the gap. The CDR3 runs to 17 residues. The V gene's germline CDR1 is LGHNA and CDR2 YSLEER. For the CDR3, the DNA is TGCGCCAGCAGCCAAGATTTGTACCGGGGACCTATCAATGAGCAGTTCTTC. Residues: CASSQDLYRGPINEQFF.